Listed here are 28 T cell receptor beta chains from one sample, sequenced in a study of blood T cells in healthy people across ages. Alongside a J-beta primer mix, a sample-barcoded 5' primer served in a second PCR lasting roughly 7 to 12 cycles. TCRdb analysed the 5' RACE reads with MiXCR anew, one entry per CDR3 protein. The table includes more than 700,000 distinct CDR3 sequences, roughly 53% detected once. Sequencing was carried out using blood. These receptors all stem from a man aged 80 or over in good health.

This sequence joins TRBV7-3 and TRBJ2-3, with 7 bases matching TRBD2. CDR1 and CDR2 from the germline V gene are SGHTA and FQGTGA. The CDR3 sequence is 13 residues long. The J segment lost 6 bases and the V segment lost 2 bases, leaving 2 bases of the junction unmatched. The CDR3 is CASSLGGSDTQYF. Written as DNA, the CDR3 is TGTGCCAGCAGCTTAGGCGGGAGTGATACGCAGTATTTT.

The chain employs TRBV24-1 and TRBJ2-5; 11 positions match TRBD1. V shed 4 bases and J 13 bases; nucleotides not matched to a gene: 16. The CDR3 length is 16 residues. Per the germline V gene, CDR1 is KGHDR and CDR2 is SFDVKD. The DNA for the CDR3 is TGTGCCACCAGTGAGTCCTCTGGACAGGGGGCGGAGGAGCGGTACTTC. Translated: CATSESSGQGAEERYF.

The chain recombines TRBV29-1 with TRBJ2-5; D might be TRBD1 (6 bases). CDR1 and CDR2 (germline): SQVTM, ANQGSEA. Trimming cost V 6 bases and J 0 bases, with 11 bases left between them. The CDR3 spans 13 residues. DNA for the CDR3: TGCAGCGTGAACAGGGTGTACCAAGAGACCCAGTACTTC. Amino acid sequence: CSVNRVYQETQYF. The complete variable domain, with remaining parts taken from reference TRBV29-1 and TRBJ2-5, reads SAVISQKPSRDICQRGTSLTIQCQVDSQVTMMFWYRQQPGQSLTLIATANQGSEATYESGFVIDKFPISRPNLTFSTLTVSNMSPEDSSIYLCSVNRVYQETQYFGPGTRLLVL.

This clonotype was picked up one time. The chain joins TRBV4-2 to TRBJ2-2; 12 bases are a match to TRBD2. The CDR3 has 17 residues. Germline loops: CDR1 LGHNA, CDR2 YNFKEQ. V dropped 0 bases and J dropped 6; count of bases not matched to a gene: 5. The CDR3 bases are TGTGCCAGCAGCCAAGAAAGCCTAGCGGGAGGGCCCGGGGAGCTGTTTTTT. As protein: CASSQESLAGGPGELFF.

This clonotype turned up a few times. The chain has TRBV7-2 and TRBJ2-3; TRBD2 matches at 15 bases. The germline CDR1 and CDR2 sequences are SGHTA and FQGNSA. The CDR3 extends over 16 amino acids. After removal of 5 bases from V and 2 bases from J, the junction contained 2 bases not matched to a gene. CDR3 amino acids: CASSRTSGRVTDTQYF. The CDR3 bases are TGTGCCAGCAGCCGGACTAGCGGGAGGGTCACAGATACGCAGTATTTT.

The genes are TRBV20-1 and TRBJ2-7, with unresolved D. This CDR3 has 13 amino acids. The germline V gene has CDR1 DFQATT and CDR2 SNEGSKA (reference sequence). V lost 6 bases and J lost 1, with 13 bases in between. The CDR3 DNA is TGCAGTGCGCAGGCGGCTAGTTCCTACGAGCAGTACTTC. Translation gives CSAQAASSYEQYF.

Many counts were recorded for this clonotype. The germline gene is not matched at one end of the junction; a read error may be the cause. The V and J genes are TRBV20-1 and TRBJ1-2; TRBD1 is a possible D gene (5 bases). The CDR3 spans 14 residues. Germline CDR1 is DFQATT and CDR2 is SNEGSKA (reference sequence). CDR3 DNA: TGCAGTGCCAGAGCCGGAGAAAGGGGAAGTGGCTACACCTTC. Translating it yields CSARAGERGSGYTF.

As concerns this clonotype: A junction boundary mismatches the germline segment, possibly from a read error. The V and J genes are TRBV10-3 and TRBJ1-1; D gene uncertain. The germline gives CDR1 ENHRY, CDR2 SYGVKD. The CDR3 is 14 residues long. CDR3 sequence (DNA): TGTGCCATCAGTGACCCACCCCTGAACACTGAAGCTTTATTT. Translation gives CAISDPPLNTEALF.

The chain links TRBV14 to TRBJ2-3; tentatively, D is TRBD2 (5 bases). Trimming took off 2 bases at V and 14 bases at J, with 23 bases between the two ends. There are 15 residues in the CDR3. CDR1 is SGHDN, CDR2 FVKESK, per germline. The CDR3 region has the DNA TGTGCCAGCAGCCAAAGAGGGTCGCAGCACAGATACGCGTATTTT. Translated, it gives CASSQRGSQHRYAYF.

This clonotype was seen a few times. This chain's CDR3 is CASSSGQGRHRYAYF. The CDR3 coding sequence is TGTGCCAGCAGCTCAGGACAGGGGAGGCACAGATACGCGTATTTT. The V call is TRBV7-2, the J call TRBJ2-3; 9 bases fit TRBD1. Per the germline V gene, CDR1 is SGHTA and CDR2 is FQGNSA. Trimming took 4 bases from V and 14 from J; bases not matched to a gene: 16. This CDR3 contains 15 residues.

CDR3 loop: CSVGTGRNEQYF. The DNA of the CDR3 is TGCAGCGTTGGGACAGGGAGAAACGAGCAGTACTTC. The rearrangement joins TRBV29-1 to TRBJ2-7; TRBD1 agrees at 8 bases. The CDR3 runs to 12 residues. The V and J ends lost 4 bases and 5 bases, in that order; junction bases with no gene match: 4. The V gene's germline CDR1 is SQVTM and CDR2 ANQGSEA.

The V gene is TRBV5-1, the J gene TRBJ2-7, with 8 bases matching TRBD2. After removal of 3 bases from V and 3 bases from J, the junction contained 5 bases not matched to a gene. Per germline, CDR1 SGHRS and CDR2 YFSETQ. The CDR3 has 14 amino acids. CDR3 nucleotide sequence: TGCGCCAGCAGCTCCGGGACTAGGTTCTACGAGCAGTACTTC. Translating it yields CASSSGTRFYEQYF.

The V and J genes are TRBV2 and TRBJ1-1; TRBD1 might be the D (6 bases). The CDR3 length is 13 residues. CDR1 is SNHLY, CDR2 FYNNEI, per germline. V lost 7 bases and J 4 bases, leaving 13 bases between the germline ends. The CDR3: CASTGRGSTEAFF. DNA for the CDR3: TGTGCCAGCACCGGCAGGGGAAGCACTGAAGCTTTCTTT. Using reference TRBV2 and TRBJ1-1 for the parts outside the CDR3, the full variable domain is EPEVTQTPSHQVTQMGQEVILRCVPISNHLYFYWYRQILGQKVEFLVSFYNNEISEKSEIFDDQFSVERPDGSNFTLKIRSTKLEDSAMYFCASTGRGSTEAFFGQGTRLTVV.

The chain employs TRBV7-2 and TRBJ2-1, with TRBD2 matching 10 bases. This CDR3 is 15 amino acids long. The V gene end was trimmed by 2 bases and the J gene end by 6 bases; junction bases not matched to a gene: 4. Germline loops: CDR1 SGHTA, CDR2 FQGNSA. CDR3: CASSLRGLATNEQFF. The CDR3 coding sequence is TGTGCCAGCAGCTTAAGGGGACTAGCGACCAATGAGCAGTTCTTC.

This clonotype was found a few times. This chain uses TRBV24-1 with TRBJ2-3, with 7 bases aligning to TRBD1. The CDR3 extends over 17 amino acids. In germline, CDR1 is KGHDR, CDR2 SFDVKD. V lost 4 bases to trimming and J lost 2 bases; unmatched junction nucleotides: 11. The CDR3 DNA sequence: TGTGCCACCAGTGACCAAGACAGGGAAGGTAACACAGATACGCAGTATTTT. This translates into CATSDQDREGNTDTQYF.

The chain joins TRBV3-1 to TRBJ2-3; 12 bases are a match to TRBD2. The ends lost 4 bases at V and 14 bases at J; junction bases unmatched: 16. This CDR3 comprises 16 residues. The germline gives CDR1 LGHDT, CDR2 YNNKEL (reference sequence). In DNA form, the CDR3 reads TGTGCCAGCAGCCCCCTAGCGGGAGGGGAGCACAGATACGCGTATTTT. This gives the protein CASSPLAGGEHRYAYF.

This chain uses TRBV7-6 with TRBJ2-1; D might be TRBD2 (6 bases). Germline lookup yields CDR1 SGHVS and CDR2 FNYEAQ. This CDR3 is built from 16 residues. V lost 5 bases, J lost 6 bases, and 20 bases lay in between. CDR3 sequence reads: CASSPLATPRSNEQFF. Here the CDR3 DNA reads TGTGCCAGCAGCCCTCTAGCGACCCCCCGCTCCAATGAGCAGTTCTTC.

This clonotype came up a few times. J is TRBJ2-7 and V is TRBV30; 11 bases are a match to TRBD2. The J call is doubtful: the DNA matches TRBJ2-5 better. Germline CDR1 and CDR2: GTSNPN and SVGIG (reference sequence). The CDR3 contains 15 residues. The DNA of the CDR3 is TGTGCCTGGAGACCCCGACTAGCGGGACCCGAGACCCAGTACTTC. Protein product: CAWRPRLAGPETQYF.

This clonotype was counted a few times. The CDR3 spells CASSFLAGVGETQYF. The CDR3 nucleotides are TGTGCCAGCAGTTTTCTAGCGGGAGTCGGTGAGACCCAGTACTTC. The chain links TRBV12-3 or TRBV12-4 to TRBJ2-5, with 10 bases matching TRBD2. The CDR3 has 15 residues. V shed 3 bases and J 5 bases; nucleotides not matched to a gene: 6.

V gene TRBV28 combines with J gene TRBJ2-5; D remains unclear. The J call may be wrong; the DNA end is better matched by TRBJ2-4. CDR3 length: 11 amino acids. CDR1 is MDHEN and CDR2 is SYDVKM in the germline V gene. This CDR3 reads CASGVWNIQYF. DNA of the CDR3: TGTGCCAGCGGCGTGTGGAACATTCAGTACTTC.

The rearrangement uses TRBV4-2 and TRBJ2-1; TRBD2 matches at 9 bases. Germline loops: CDR1 LGHNA, CDR2 YNFKEQ. This CDR3 region has 18 residues. The ends lost 0 bases at V and 4 bases at J; junction bases unmatched: 10. This CDR3 is CASSQDPQGLARYNEQFF. In nucleotides, the CDR3 is TGTGCCAGCAGCCAAGATCCCCAGGGACTAGCCCGTTACAATGAGCAGTTCTTC.

This clonotype was seen more than once but under ten times. This sequence joins TRBV7-8 and TRBJ2-4; 9 bases map to TRBD2. Matching the DNA end better, TRBJ2-7 makes the J call doubtful. The CDR3 is made up of 19 amino acids. Germline CDR1 is SGHVS and CDR2 is FQNEAQ. In DNA, the CDR3 is TGTGCCAGCAGAAAATCCGGGACTAGCATGGTGCTTAGATCCTACGAGCAGTACTTC. Translated, it gives CASRKSGTSMVLRSYEQYF.

As DNA, the CDR3 is TGTGCCAGCAGTCGGGGTTCCCTCTCTGGGGCCAACGTCCTGACTTTC. Encoded protein: CASSRGSLSGANVLTF. The V call is TRBV28, the J call TRBJ2-6, with D possibly matching TRBD2 (5 bases). V lost 5 bases and J lost 0, with 11 bases in between. There are 16 residues in the CDR3. Germline lookup yields CDR1 MDHEN and CDR2 SYDVKM.

The V gene is TRBV10-2, the J gene TRBJ2-5; TRBD2 matches at 13 bases. The CDR3 spans 16 residues. The germline CDR1 and CDR2 sequences are WSHSY and SAAADI. J was trimmed by 11 bases and V by 5 bases; bases with no gene match: 14. CDR3 loop: CASSLIGLAGEREQYF. The DNA for the CDR3 is TGCGCCAGCAGTCTAATAGGACTAGCGGGAGAGAGGGAGCAGTACTTC.

About this clonotype itself: Its ends do not fully match the called genes, so a read error is possible. The chain links TRBV6-6 to TRBJ2-7; either TRBD1 or TRBD2 may fit D (5 bases each). The CDR3 extends over 14 amino acids. CDR1 and CDR2 from the germline V gene are MNHNY and SVGAGI (reference sequence). CDR3 region: CTSSYWGLGGSQYF. The DNA of the CDR3 is TGCACCAGCAGTTACTGGGGCTTGGGCGGGTCACAGTACTTC.

The chain is built from TRBV9 and TRBJ2-7; the match to TRBD2 covers 8 bases. The CDR3 consists of 18 residues. Looked up from germline, CDR1 is SGDLS and CDR2 is YYNGEE. Trimming removed 0 bases from V and 4 bases from J; junction bases left unmatched: 15. CDR3 DNA sequence: TGTGCCAGCAGCGTAGCGGCGTCCAGCGGGAGCACCTATTACGAGCAGTACTTC. This codes for CASSVAASSGSTYYEQYF.

The genes are TRBV5-1 and TRBJ2-4, with 12 bases that match TRBD2. The J call may be faulty, since TRBJ2-5 better matches the DNA end. Per germline, CDR1 SGHRS and CDR2 YFSETQ. This CDR3 region has 17 residues. CDR3 bases: TGCGCCAGCAGCTTACTAGCGGGAGGAGGTGGGCAAGAGACCCAGTACTTC. This gives the protein CASSLLAGGGGQETQYF.

This clonotype was observed a few times. The genes are TRBV20-1 and TRBJ2-7; D might be TRBD2 (5 bases). Germline V gene sequence: CDR1 DFQATT, CDR2 SNEGSKA (reference sequence). Trimming cost V 2 bases and J 2 bases, with 10 bases left between them. CDR3 size: 13 residues. CDR3 coding DNA: TGCAGTGCTAGATCCGAGGGCCCCTACGAGCAGTACTTC. Amino acid sequence: CSARSEGPYEQYF.